The clone carrying this T cell receptor (beta chain) showed up just a few times. Its antigen is unknown. The data derive from a study of cytomegalovirus exposure and HLA in healthy donors. Study results and limitations: In an earlier analysis, productive rearrangement rates for most beta V segments clustered near 87% or 30%. Most observed TCR sequences were rare, whereas some public TCRs were detected in many donors.

The PCR contained 60 Vbeta and 13 Jbeta primers. Profiled with immunoSEQ multiplex PCR; TCRdb holds only in-frame clones, not every one. The sample records around 68,000 clones, 85% to 90% being singletons. The CDR3 spans 14 residues. After removal of 1 base from V and 3 bases from J, the junction contained 6 bases not matched to a gene. From germline, CDR1 is SQVTM and CDR2 ANQGSEA. The chain is built from TRBV29-1 and TRBJ2-7, with 7 bases identical to TRBD1. This sequence was found in a female donor in good health and CMV-seronegative. Sample: PBMCs. The CDR3 bases are TGCAGCGTTGAAGGAAGGGGGCTCGGCTACGAGCAGTACTTC. Its protein product is CSVEGRGLGYEQYF.